This is a list of T cell receptor beta chains from one sample in a study of cytomegalovirus exposure and HLA in healthy donors. Produced via immunoSEQ multiplex PCR; TCRdb's table is partial and in-frame only. The repertoire holds fewer than 95,000 clones, with about 66% as singletons. The sample was PBMCs. The receptor source for this set is a woman aged 45 to 65 in good health and CMV-seropositive. CDR3s include the opening cysteine and the closing phenylalanine or tryptophan. D genes are given only for firm matches. Clone sizes are given selectively: once, few, many, or a class where the clone is expanded.

d_gene	abundance	len	v_gene	j_gene	CDR3aa	CDR3nt
.	.	17	TRBV9	TRBJ1-6	CASSFDSPSSYNSPLHF	TGTGCCAGCAGCTTCGACAGCCCCAGCTCCTATAATTCACCCCTCCACTTT
TRBD2	few	17	TRBV19	TRBJ2-3	CASSGTSGGARTDTQYF	TGTGCCAGTAGTGGGACTAGCGGGGGGGCTAGGACAGATACGCAGTATTTT
TRBD2	.	16	TRBV10-3	TRBJ2-7	CAISDRGRGASYEQYF	TGTGCCATCAGTGATAGAGGGCGGGGGGCCTCCTACGAGCAGTACTTC
TRBD1	.	15	TRBV7-9	TRBJ1-1	CASSFSRTGGTEAFF	TGTGCCAGCAGCTTTTCCCGGACAGGGGGCACTGAAGCTTTCTTT
TRBD2	.	12	TRBV7-9	TRBJ2-1	CSSSVLAGGPFF	TGTTCCAGCTCGGTCCTCGCGGGGGGGCCCTTCTTC
TRBD1	.	14	TRBV7-9	TRBJ1-5	CASSLDRESQPQHF	TGTGCCAGCAGCTTGGACAGGGAAAGTCAGCCCCAGCATTTT
.	.	11	TRBV20-1	TRBJ2-1	CSASNNNEQFF	TGCAGTGCTTCTAATAACAATGAGCAGTTCTTC
TRBD1	.	13	TRBV2	TRBJ2-2	CASSGQGTGELFF	TGTGCCAGCTCTGGACAGGGCACCGGGGAGCTGTTTTTT
.	.	15	TRBV15	TRBJ1-4	CATSRMAGLNEKLFF	TGTGCCACCAGCAGGATGGCAGGGTTAAATGAAAAACTGTTTTTT
TRBD1	.	15	TRBV7-9	TRBJ2-1	CASSHPIRQGDEQFF	TGTGCCAGCAGCCACCCAATCAGACAGGGTGATGAGCAGTTCTTC
.	.	13	TRBV7-2	TRBJ2-5	CASSRTVQETQYF	TGTGCCAGCAGTCGGACTGTACAAGAGACCCAGTACTTC
.	.	13	TRBV5-4	TRBJ1-2	CASSLDSSYGYTF	TGTGCCAGCAGCTTGGACAGCTCTTATGGCTACACCTTC
TRBD2	.	13	TRBV6-5	TRBJ2-1	CASRSGVGNEQFF	TGTGCCAGCCGAAGCGGGGTCGGAAATGAGCAGTTCTTC
.	.	13	TRBV29-1	TRBJ1-2	CSDNRGDNYGYTF	TGCAGCGATAATCGTGGAGACAACTATGGCTACACCTTC
TRBD1	few	13	TRBV30	TRBJ1-1	CASSLTGGTEAFF	TGTGCCTCCTCCTTAACAGGGGGCACTGAAGCTTTCTTT
TRBD2	.	15	TRBV6-1	TRBJ2-1	CASSILAGDYNEQFF	TGTGCCAGCAGTATACTAGCGGGGGACTACAATGAGCAGTTCTTC
.	.	16	TRBV7-8	TRBJ2-2	CASSSPQYGGTGELFF	TGTGCCAGCAGCTCCCCCCAATACGGGGGCACCGGGGAGCTGTTTTTT
TRBD1	.	11	TRBV27	TRBJ2-4	CASSSTGVWYF	TGTGCCAGCAGTTCGACAGGGGTCTGGTACTTC
TRBD2	once	18	TRBV9	TRBJ2-2	CASSVALAGDANTGELFF	TGTGCCAGCAGCGTAGCCCTAGCGGGGGACGCGAACACCGGGGAGCTGTTTTTT
.	.	16	TRBV28	TRBJ1-1	CASSLEFGQGGNEAFF	TGTGCCAGCAGTTTAGAATTCGGGCAGGGAGGAAACGAAGCTTTCTTT
.	.	15	TRBV7-9	TRBJ2-1	CASLDRDILYNEQFF	TGTGCCAGCCTAGACCGGGACATTCTCTACAATGAGCAGTTCTTC
.	.	17	TRBV5-6	TRBJ1-1	CASSQLGDTTLNTEAFF	TGTGCCAGCAGCCAATTAGGGGACACGACGTTGAACACTGAAGCTTTCTTT
TRBD1	.	16	TRBV5-1	TRBJ1-1	CASSFHQGAIGTEAFF	TGCGCCAGCAGCTTCCATCAGGGGGCCATTGGCACTGAAGCTTTCTTT
TRBD1	.	15	TRBV5-1	TRBJ1-2	CASSLVRGQSYGYTF	TGCGCCAGCAGCTTGGTTAGGGGGCAGAGCTATGGCTACACCTTC
TRBD2	.	17	TRBV7-2	TRBJ2-2	CASSLGLAGGRAGELFF	TGTGCCAGCAGCTTGGGACTAGCGGGGGGCAGGGCCGGGGAGCTGTTTTTT
TRBD2	once	15	TRBV28	TRBJ2-5	CASSFRLAGGETQYF	TGTGCCAGCAGTTTTCGACTAGCGGGGGGTGAGACCCAGTACTTC
.	.	14	TRBV18	TRBJ1-6	CASSPGAGRSPLHF	TGTGCCAGCTCACCAGGGGCAGGGAGGTCACCCCTCCACTTT
.	.	15	TRBV4-2	TRBJ1-1	CASSPIKTENTEAFF	TGTGCCAGCAGCCCTATTAAGACAGAGAACACTGAAGCTTTCTTT
.	.	13	TRBV19	TRBJ1-1	CASSIGRETEAFF	TGTGCCAGTAGTATCGGGCGGGAAACTGAAGCTTTCTTT
.	.	16	TRBV14	TRBJ2-1	CASSPQLASGYNEQFF	TGTGCCAGCAGCCCGCAACTAGCTTCAGGGTACAATGAGCAGTTCTTC